The 5 T cell receptor beta chains presented below share a single source sample, sequenced in a study of post-analysis software for immune sequencing data. Their specific antigens are unknown. General observations from the study: Controls showed lower frequencies than patients for 5 or 6 TRBV segments, and TRBV5-6, TRBV5-1 and TRBV20-1 were among these.

Unique molecular identifiers had been added to the TCR beta cDNA libraries. TCRdb reprocessed the PCR reads via MiXCR and lists one record per CDR3 protein. The data show 650,000 to 900,000 distinct CDR3 sequences, with about 43% seen just once and roughly 4.9% held by the top ten. Sequenced input: blood. These receptors originate from a girl aged 10-17 years with multiple sclerosis.

The chain recombines TRBV9 with TRBJ2-1, with D perhaps TRBD2 (6 bases). V lost 4 bases and J 6 bases, leaving 20 bases between the germline ends. The CDR3 length is 16 residues. Germline CDR1 is SGDLS and CDR2 is YYNGEE. The CDR3 is CASSLRAGSPPNEQFF. The DNA of the CDR3 is TGTGCCAGCAGCCTACGAGCGGGTAGCCCCCCCAATGAGCAGTTCTTC.

CDR3 nucleotide sequence: TGTGCCATCAGTGGAGGGGGCGCCAGGCTTGGAGGCACAGATACGCAGTATTTT. Translation: CAISGGGARLGGTDTQYF. This sequence joins TRBV10-3 and TRBJ2-3; 7 positions match TRBD1. Germline-derived CDR1 and CDR2 are ENHRY and SYGVKD. This CDR3 region has 18 residues. Trimming took 4 bases from V and 1 from J; bases not matched to a gene: 14.

A few counts support this clonotype. The V and J genes are TRBV5-1 and TRBJ2-3; 10 nucleotides match TRBD2. This CDR3 spans 17 amino acids. CDR1 and CDR2 from the germline V gene are SGHRS and YFSETQ. Trimming cost V 0 bases and J 5 bases; bases outside gene matches: 9. This CDR3 reads CASSLGSGTSVVDTQYF. As DNA, the CDR3 is TGCGCCAGCAGCTTGGGGTCCGGGACTAGCGTCGTAGATACGCAGTATTTT.

The chain carries TRBV5-6 and TRBJ2-7; D might be TRBD2 (5 bases). TRBJ2-5 matches the DNA end more closely, so the J call is doubtful. The V gene's germline CDR1 is SGHDT and CDR2 YYEEEE. The CDR3 is 17 residues long. The CDR3: CASSLVGRERVGETQYF. CDR3 bases: TGTGCCAGCAGCTTGGTAGGACGCGAGAGGGTCGGAGAGACCCAGTACTTC.

This clonotype was observed a few times. The gene calls are TRBV10-3 and TRBJ2-5; 9 bases agree with TRBD1. Germline-derived CDR1 and CDR2 are ENHRY and SYGVKD. CDR3 size: 16 residues. With 2 bases clipped from V and 2 bases from J, the junction kept 6 bases outside the gene matches. CDR3 coding DNA: TGTGCCATCAGTGAGACAGGGACAGGGCTACAAGAGACCCAGTACTTC. Encoded protein: CAISETGTGLQETQYF.